The next 24 T cell receptor beta chains were all read from a single sample in a study of regulatory and conventional T cells in RAG deficiency. Sequencing used immunoSEQ multiplex PCR; TCRdb keeps in-frame clones, though not all of them. The sample includes more than 40,000 clones, about 87% of them seen just once. Blood CD4+ CD25-low CD127-high conventional T cells supplied the genomic DNA template. These data were likewise used in another study, on regulatory T cells. That report notes: The PCR used 52 TRBV and 13 TRBJ primers.

The sequencing sample was made of CD4+ effector T cells sorted from blood. The source of these receptors is a human donor in good health.

This chain connects TRBV7-2 to TRBJ2-5; either TRBD1 or TRBD2 may supply D (6 bases each). Germline V CDR1 and CDR2: SGHTA, FQGNSA. V lost 5 bases and J 5 bases, leaving 15 bases between the germline ends. The CDR3 extends over 14 amino acids. The CDR3 DNA sequence: TGTGCCAGCAGCCCCTATGGGGGGCTGGAGACCCAGTACTTC. As protein: CASSPYGGLETQYF.

This clone was detected once. V and J are TRBV19 and TRBJ1-5, with a weak D call TRBD1 (5 bases). The CDR3 is 14 amino acids. From germline, CDR1 is LNHDA and CDR2 SQIVND (reference sequence). V was cut by 10 bases and J by 0 bases, with 13 bases left in between. The CDR3 spells CATKGRNSNQPQHF. In nucleotides, the CDR3 is TGTGCCACCAAGGGACGGAATAGCAATCAGCCCCAGCATTTT.

V gene TRBV7-6 combines with J gene TRBJ2-3; no firm D call. Trimming left V 0 bases short and J 2 bases short, with 12 bases between. CDR1 is SGHVS, CDR2 FNYEAQ, per germline. The length of the CDR3 is 16 residues. The CDR3 reads CASSLALRYDTDTQYF. The CDR3 DNA is TGTGCCAGCAGCTTAGCACTCAGATATGACACAGATACGCAGTATTTT.

This chain connects TRBV19 to TRBJ2-2, with D possibly TRBD2 on 5 matching bases. CDR3 length: 13 residues. CDR1 and CDR2 (germline): LNHDA, SQIVND (reference sequence). V was shortened by 6 bases and J by 1 base, with 6 bases between the two germline ends. CDR3 in amino acids: CASSGMNTGELFF. In nucleotides, the CDR3 is TGTGCCAGTAGCGGGATGAACACCGGGGAGCTGTTTTTT.

The gene calls are TRBV18 and TRBJ2-2, with D possibly being TRBD1 (5 bases). Trimming removed 3 bases at V and 6 bases at J, with 20 bases between. There are 17 residues in the CDR3. Per germline, CDR1 KGHSH and CDR2 LQKENI. Written as DNA, the CDR3 is TGTGCCAGCTCACCTAACGTCAAGGGGATGTTGGCCGGGGAGCTGTTTTTT. It codes for CASSPNVKGMLAGELFF.

The gene calls are TRBV29-1 and TRBJ2-2; unclear D gene. The CDR3 is made up of 15 amino acids. The V end lost 5 bases, the J end lost 1 base, and 14 bases lay between the germline ends. CDR1 and CDR2 (germline): SQVTM, ANQGSEA. The CDR3 DNA sequence: TGCAGCGTTTTTCTGGGGATCGGGAACACCGGGGAGCTGTTTTTT. Its protein product is CSVFLGIGNTGELFF.

V and J are TRBV10-3 and TRBJ2-5; D is unclear. The CDR3 runs 12 residues. Between the trimmed V and J ends, which lost 2 bases and 3 bases, there was a span of 4 bases. Germline V gives CDR1 ENHRY, CDR2 SYGVKD. DNA for the CDR3: TGTGCCATCAGTGAGCCGAAAGAGACCCAGTACTTC. Amino acids: CAISEPKETQYF.

The V and J genes are TRBV2 and TRBJ1-2, with TRBD1 identical over 7 bases. Trimming at V came to 7 bases and at J to 4 bases, leaving 6 bases not matched to a gene. The germline V gene has CDR1 SNHLY and CDR2 FYNNEI. The CDR3 has 13 amino acids. CDR3: CASTQDRVYGYTF. The CDR3 DNA reads as TGTGCCAGCACACAAGACAGGGTCTATGGCTACACCTTC.

The J gene is TRBJ1-2, the V gene TRBV28; D perhaps matches TRBD1 (5 bases). This CDR3 comprises 13 residues. Germline CDR1 reads MDHEN; CDR2 reads SYDVKM. Trimming shortened V by 3 bases and J by 5 bases, and 10 bases separated the two germline ends. This CDR3 reads CASSFSEGYGYTF. CDR3 coding DNA: TGTGCCAGCAGTTTCTCGGAGGGGTATGGCTACACCTTC.

Regarding this clone: Germline and junction disagree at one end, which may indicate a read error. The V and J genes are TRBV11-2 and TRBJ1-4; possibly TRBD1 for D (5 bases). This CDR3 spans 16 amino acids. The germline CDR1 and CDR2 sequences are SGHAT and FQNNGV. This chain's CDR3 is CASSLVRGRPKEKLFF. The DNA of the CDR3 is TGTGCCAGCAGCTTAGTTCGGGGCCGTCCTAAAGAAAAACTGTTTTTT.

The chain combines TRBV6-1 with TRBJ1-5, with D unclear. The CDR3 is 11 residues long. The germline V gene encodes CDR1 MNHNS and CDR2 SASEGT. V was clipped by 5 bases and J by 3 bases, with 2 bases between them. The CDR3: CASSINQPQHF. CDR3 DNA sequence: TGTGCCAGCAGTATCAATCAGCCCCAGCATTTT.

The chain recombines TRBV2 with TRBJ2-2, with D possibly TRBD1 on 5 matching bases. CDR1 is SNHLY and CDR2 is FYNNEI in the germline V gene. The V end lost 1 base, the J end lost 4 bases, and 10 bases lay between the germline ends. There are 15 residues in the CDR3. The CDR3 DNA is TGTGCCAGCAGTGAAGTCCAGGGATTCACCGGGGAGCTGTTTTTT. Amino acid sequence: CASSEVQGFTGELFF.

The table lists this clone with a count of one. V gene TRBV9 combines with J gene TRBJ1-1; weak D call: TRBD1 (5 bases). Germline lookup yields CDR1 SGDLS and CDR2 YYNGEE. Trimming stripped 0 bases from V and 0 bases from J, with 12 bases between. This CDR3 is built from 16 residues. The CDR3 loop reads CASSVGGNRLNTEAFF. The CDR3 bases are TGTGCCAGCAGCGTAGGTGGTAACAGGCTGAACACTGAAGCTTTCTTT.

The chain employs TRBV7-9 and TRBJ1-1; D is perhaps TRBD1 (6 bases). Between the trimmed V and J ends, which lost 5 bases and 3 bases, there was a span of 7 bases. The CDR3 totals 12 residues. CDR1 SEHNR and CDR2 FQNEAQ come from the germline V gene (reference sequence). In nucleotides, the CDR3 is TGTGCCAGCAGCCGGACAGACACTGAAGCTTTCTTT. Amino acid sequence: CASSRTDTEAFF.

This clone was counted only a few times. The chain uses TRBV15 and TRBJ2-1; perhaps TRBD1 as D (6 bases). This CDR3 spans 15 amino acids. V was clipped by 3 bases and J by 6 bases, with 15 bases between them. Germline loops: CDR1 LNHNV, CDR2 YYDKDF (reference sequence). In DNA form, the CDR3 reads TGTGCCACCAGCAGTTTCACAGGGATGAGCAATGAGCAGTTCTTC. Protein: CATSSFTGMSNEQFF.

The rearrangement uses TRBV9 and TRBJ2-1, with D hard to call. V lost 3 bases to trimming and J lost 8 bases, with 12 bases between them. In germline, CDR1 is SGDLS, CDR2 YYNGEE. CDR3 length: 13 amino acids. CDR3 region: CASSEGPTHEQFF. CDR3 sequence (DNA): TGTGCCAGCAGCGAAGGGCCGACCCATGAGCAGTTCTTC.

This chain uses TRBV27 with TRBJ1-6, with TRBD1 as a possible D gene (6 bases). Germline V lookup: CDR1 MNHEY, CDR2 SMNVEV (reference sequence). There are 14 residues in the CDR3. Trimming stripped 2 bases from V and 11 bases from J, with 13 bases between. DNA of the CDR3: TGTGCCAGCAGTTTAGTGGGGGCGATAACACCCCTCCACTTT. It translates to CASSLVGAITPLHF.

The gene calls are TRBV27 and TRBJ1-1; D is undetermined. Germline CDR1 reads MNHEY; CDR2 reads SMNVEV (reference sequence). V gave up 4 bases and J gave up 6 bases, with 12 bases separating them. The CDR3 is made up of 13 amino acids. The CDR3 spells CASSSPGNAEAFF. In DNA, the CDR3 is TGTGCCAGCAGTTCCCCGGGCAACGCTGAAGCTTTCTTT.

This chain links TRBV27 with TRBJ2-7; 10 nucleotides agree with TRBD1. This CDR3 has 16 residues. Germline values: CDR1 MNHEY, CDR2 SMNVEV (reference sequence). Trimming took 5 bases from V and 3 from J; bases not matched to a gene: 10. CDR3 loop: CASSVAGTGVLYEQYF. DNA of the CDR3: TGTGCCAGCAGTGTTGCCGGGACAGGGGTCCTCTACGAGCAGTACTTC.

This chain connects TRBV5-8 to TRBJ2-1; possibly TRBD1 or TRBD2 for D (5 bases each). V lost 1 base to trimming and J lost 0 bases, with 14 bases between them. There are 17 residues in the CDR3. The V gene's germline CDR1 is SGHTS and CDR2 YDEGEE. In nucleotides, the CDR3 is TGTGCCAGCAGCTTGAAGGGCTGGGACCACTCCTACAATGAGCAGTTCTTC. Residues: CASSLKGWDHSYNEQFF.

The V gene is TRBV6-1, the J gene TRBJ2-2; D is perhaps TRBD1 or TRBD2 (6 bases each). Trimming stripped 6 bases from V and 0 bases from J, with 11 bases between. Per the germline V gene, CDR1 is MNHNS and CDR2 is SASEGT. The CDR3 sequence is 15 residues long. The CDR3 nucleotides read TGTGCCAGCAGACCGGGGGCCTCGAACACCGGGGAGCTGTTTTTT. Translation gives CASRPGASNTGELFF.

The rearrangement joins TRBV27 to TRBJ2-7; TRBD2 aligns across 11 bases. The J call could be wrong; TRBJ2-5 is a better fit for the DNA end. The CDR3 contains 16 residues. Germline V lookup: CDR1 MNHEY, CDR2 SMNVEV (reference sequence). As DNA, the CDR3 is TGTGCCAGCAGTTTATCCGTCGGGACTAGCGGAGAGACCCAGTACTTC. Protein product: CASSLSVGTSGETQYF.

V gene TRBV19 combines with J gene TRBJ2-3; 7 bases line up with TRBD2. CDR1 and CDR2 from the germline V gene are LNHDA and SQIVND (reference sequence). This CDR3 contains 18 residues. The V and J ends lost 0 bases and 2 bases, in that order; junction bases with no gene match: 11. The CDR3 region is CASSIDTRGGGDTDTQYF. CDR3 coding DNA: TGTGCCAGTAGTATAGATACGAGAGGCGGGGGTGACACAGATACGCAGTATTTT.

This clone was counted between two and nine times. The genes are TRBV19 and TRBJ1-3, with D uncertain. Trimming removed 5 bases from V and 0 bases from J, with 8 bases in between. The V gene's germline CDR1 is LNHDA and CDR2 SQIVND (reference sequence). The CDR3 is 14 amino acids. The CDR3 protein is CASSPDYSGNTIYF. In DNA, the CDR3 is TGTGCCAGTAGTCCAGATTACTCTGGAAACACCATATATTTT.